One and the same sample provided the 7 T cell receptor beta chains below, sequenced in a study of tissue T cells after allogeneic stem cell transplantation. Clones were sequenced by immunoSEQ multiplex PCR, and TCRdb holds only the in-frame ones, with some missing. The repertoire includes about 50,000 clones, roughly 75% of them detected once, and about 0.7% sits in the top ten. Sequencing was carried out using sorted cells pooled from one or two spleens. The receptors stem from a pool of C57BL/6 mice in good health.

Points on this clone: The genes are named according to mouse. The sequenced fragment ends 1 residue before the CDR3 boundary, so the rest is inferred from the germline J gene. The V and J genes are TRBV19 and TRBJ1-4, with 7 bases that match TRBD1. Trimming removed 2 bases from V and 3 bases from J; junction bases left unmatched: 1. The CDR3 consists of 14 residues. The germline V gene encodes CDR1 FNHDT and CDR2 SITEND (reference sequence). The DNA read from the CDR3 is TGTGCCAGCAGTATTGGGACAGCCAACGAAAGATTATTT. It specifies CASSIGTANERLF. The whole CDR3 is CASSIGTANERLFF.

About this clone: The gene symbols are mouse symbols. Coverage ceases 1 residue before the CDR3 finishes, and the germline J gene fills in the end. The rearrangement links TRBV3 to TRBJ2-5; D tentatively fits TRBD1 or TRBD2 (6 bases each). The CDR3 covers 13 residues. Trimming pared 5 bases from V and 1 base from J, leaving 7 bases between. Germline assignment: CDR1 SNHLY and CDR2 FYNGKV (reference sequence). The covered CDR3 bases are TGTGCCAGCAGCCGGGGGCACCAAGACACCCAGTAC. It encodes CASSRGHQDTQY. The CDR3 as a whole reads CASSRGHQDTQYF.

To note about this clone: Mouse gene names and germline throughout. Read sequence stops 1 residue before the CDR3 end, and the germline J gene provides the missing end. The rearrangement uses TRBV3 and TRBJ2-4, with D possibly being TRBD1 (6 bases). Per germline, CDR1 SNHLY and CDR2 FYNGKV (reference sequence). V gave up 5 bases and J gave up 7 bases, with 13 bases separating them. The CDR3 length is 13 residues. The part of the CDR3 DNA that was read is TGTGCCAGCAGCCACAGGGAGGGAGACACCTTGTAC. Translating gives CASSHREGDTLY. The full-length CDR3 reads as CASSHREGDTLYF.

Points on this clone: Gene names denote mouse genes. Coverage ceases 1 residue before the CDR3 finishes, and the germline J gene fills in the end. The chain uses TRBV4 and TRBJ2-5; D call uncertain. Trimming removed 4 bases at V and 2 bases at J, with 4 bases between. The germline CDR1 and CDR2 sequences are LGHDT and YNNKQL (reference sequence). The CDR3 loop spans 12 amino acids. The CDR3 spells CASSLAQDTQYF. CDR3 DNA, as far as it was read: TGTGCCAGCAGCTTGGCCCAAGACACCCAGTAC.

In regard to this clone: All gene names here are mouse names. Coverage ceases 1 residue before the CDR3 finishes, and the germline J gene fills in the end. Other nucleotide sequences from this sample produce the same CDR3. The gene calls are TRBV5 and TRBJ2-2, with TRBD1 matching over 7 bases. Trimming removed 4 bases from V and 0 bases from J; junction bases left unmatched: 2. The germline CDR1 and CDR2 sequences are LGHNA and YNLKQL (reference sequence). The CDR3 runs to 15 residues. The CDR3 is CASSPGQANTGQLYF. The sequenced CDR3 bases are TGTGCCAGCAGCCCCGGACAGGCAAACACCGGGCAGCTCTAC.

Turning to this clone: The gene symbols are mouse symbols. The observed sequence ends 1 residue before the CDR3 terminus, with the missing tail filled in from the germline J gene. This chain uses TRBV13-1 with TRBJ1-4; D gene uncertain. V was clipped by 0 bases and J by 3 bases, with 6 bases between them. Germline values: CDR1 NSHNY, CDR2 SYGAGN. This CDR3 region has 14 residues. The covered CDR3 bases are TGTGCCAGCAGTGATGCACACCCCAACGAAAGATTATTT. Its translation: CASSDAHPNERLF. The complete CDR3 protein is CASSDAHPNERLFF.

This clone was seen just once. Gene names denote mouse genes. Read coverage stops 1 residue before the CDR3 terminus; the germline J gene supplies the remainder. The genes are TRBV3 and TRBJ2-3; TRBD2 agrees at 7 bases. Germline V gene sequence: CDR1 SNHLY, CDR2 FYNGKV (reference sequence). This CDR3 is built from 14 residues. The ends lost 6 bases at V and 0 bases at J; junction bases unmatched: 3. The CDR3 sequence: CASRLGTSAETLYF. CDR3 bases read: TGTGCCAGCAGACTGGGGACTAGTGCAGAAACGCTGTAT.